Listed here are 27 T cell receptor beta chains from one sample, sequenced in a study of cytomegalovirus exposure and HLA in healthy donors. Both 60 Vbeta primers and 13 Jbeta primers went into the PCR. This table comes from immunoSEQ multiplex PCR, and its TCRdb copy is limited to in-frame clones, with some not included. This table holds approximately 160,000 clones, around two thirds found once. Material: PBMCs. These receptors all stem from a middle-aged man in good health and CMV-seronegative.

CDR3 sequence reads: CAIGQGSYNEQFF. CDR3 sequence (DNA): TGTGCCATTGGACAGGGGTCTTACAATGAGCAGTTCTTC. J is TRBJ2-1 and V is TRBV10-3, with TRBD1 matching 9 bases. From germline, CDR1 is ENHRY and CDR2 SYGVKD. Trimming took 9 bases from V and 4 from J; bases not matched to a gene: 4. The CDR3 covers 13 residues.

The CDR3 region is CATSSTGVGLYF. The CDR3 DNA is TGTGCCACCAGCAGCACGGGGGTTGGGCTGTACTTC. J is TRBJ2-7 and V is TRBV15; D is perhaps TRBD2 (6 bases). The V gene lost 3 bases and the J gene lost 12 bases, with 15 bases spanning the gap. The CDR3 covers 12 residues. Germline values: CDR1 LNHNV, CDR2 YYDKDF (reference sequence).

This clone was counted a single time. The chain couples TRBV6-5 to TRBJ1-6, with D possibly matching TRBD1 (6 bases). The V end lost 0 bases, the J end lost 8 bases, and 11 bases lay between the germline ends. The V gene's germline CDR1 is MNHEY and CDR2 SVGAGI. CDR3 length: 15 residues. CDR3 sequence: CASSYSGGRDSPLHF. The CDR3, as DNA: TGTGCCAGCAGTTACTCGGGGGGGCGCGATTCACCCCTCCACTTT.

The table lists this clone with a few counts. V and J are TRBV10-3 and TRBJ2-5; 15 bases fit TRBD2. Germline values: CDR1 ENHRY, CDR2 SYGVKD. Trimming took 2 bases from V and 4 from J; bases not matched to a gene: 5. The CDR3 covers 17 residues. CDR3 DNA sequence: TGTGCCATCAGTGAGCCGATGGGACTAGCGGGGGGAGAGACCCAGTACTTC. Its translation: CAISEPMGLAGGETQYF.

This clone was seen a single time. In nucleotides, the CDR3 is TGCGCCAGCAGCTTGGAGCAGGTCACCACTGAAGCTTTCTTT. This gives the protein CASSLEQVTTEAFF. V is TRBV5-1 and J is TRBJ1-1; D gene ambiguous. V was trimmed by 0 bases and J by 4 bases, leaving 10 bases between them. The germline CDR1 and CDR2 sequences are SGHRS and YFSETQ. This CDR3 region has 14 residues.

The chain carries TRBV18 and TRBJ1-5; D unresolved. The CDR3 covers 15 residues. The V and J ends lost 3 bases and 2 bases respectively, with 11 bases between them. Germline values: CDR1 KGHSH, CDR2 LQKENI. The CDR3 nucleotides read TGTGCCAGCTCACCCTGGTCCGGAGGCAATCAGCCCCAGCATTTT. As protein: CASSPWSGGNQPQHF.

The genes are TRBV5-1 and TRBJ1-1; TRBD1 agrees at 7 bases. Trimming cost V 2 bases and J 3 bases; bases outside gene matches: 7. The CDR3 consists of 15 residues. Per germline, CDR1 SGHRS and CDR2 YFSETQ. The CDR3 DNA reads TGCGCCAGCAGCTTAACGACAGGGTCATACACTGAAGCTTTCTTT. This translates into CASSLTTGSYTEAFF. Based on the CDR3 plus reference TRBV5-1 and TRBJ1-1, the full variable domain is KAGVTQTPRYLIKTRGQQVTLSCSPISGHRSVSWYQQTPGQGLQFLFEYFSETQRNKGNFPGRFSGRQFSNSRSEMNVSTLELGDSALYLCASSLTTGSYTEAFFGQGTRLTVV.

The chain's CDR3 is CASSSGGTGEKLFF. The CDR3 DNA sequence: TGTGCCAGCAGCTCAGGGGGTACTGGTGAAAAACTGTTTTTT. The chain combines TRBV7-6 with TRBJ1-4; TRBD1 matches 7 bases. The CDR3 contains 14 residues. The germline V gene encodes CDR1 SGHVS and CDR2 FNYEAQ. The ends lost 4 bases at V and 7 bases at J; junction bases unmatched: 6. Full variable domain (missing parts from reference TRBV7-6 and TRBJ1-4): GAGVSQSPRYKVTKRGQDVALRCDPISGHVSLYWYRQALGQGPEFLTYFNYEAQQDKSGLPNDRFSAERPEGSISTLTIQRTEQRDSAMYRCASSSGGTGEKLFFGSGTQLSVL.

The chain recombines TRBV12-5 with TRBJ2-5; TRBD2 might be the D (5 bases). CDR1 is LGHNT and CDR2 is FRNRAP in the germline V gene. Trimming took off 2 bases at V and 0 bases at J, with 10 bases between the two ends. This CDR3 has 15 residues. The CDR3 loop is CASGLFVRDQETQYF. The CDR3 DNA reads as TGTGCTAGTGGTTTGTTTGTGCGGGACCAAGAGACCCAGTACTTC.

The table lists this clone with a count of one. V usage is TRBV18 and J usage is TRBJ2-2; 12 bases fit TRBD2. Germline V lookup: CDR1 KGHSH, CDR2 LQKENI. This CDR3 comprises 16 residues. J gave up 4 bases and V 5 bases, and 5 bases lay outside the gene matches. In DNA form, the CDR3 reads TGTGCCAGCTCATCCCGACTAGCGGGGGTCACCGGGGAGCTGTTTTTT. Translating gives CASSSRLAGVTGELFF.

This chain links TRBV15 with TRBJ1-5; D not resolved. This CDR3 has 15 residues. CDR1 LNHNV and CDR2 YYDKDF come from the germline V gene (reference sequence). V shed 0 bases and J shed 1 base, with 7 bases lying between them. CDR3 nucleotides: TGTGCCACCAGCAGAGAGGTTGGCAGCAATCAGCCCCAGCATTTT. It encodes CATSREVGSNQPQHF.

The chain is built from TRBV27 and TRBJ2-5; the match to TRBD1 covers 9 bases. The DNA matches TRBJ2-7 better at its end, which makes the J call doubtful. Germline V gene data show CDR1 as MNHEY and CDR2 as SMNVEV (reference sequence). The CDR3 extends over 14 amino acids. For the CDR3, the DNA is TGTGCCAGCAGTACGACAGGGGGGGGCTACGAGCAGTACTTC. Translating gives CASSTTGGGYEQYF.

The chain joins TRBV9 to TRBJ1-2; 12 bases line up with TRBD1. The germline V gene encodes CDR1 SGDLS and CDR2 YYNGEE. This CDR3 region has 16 residues. The trim removed 3 bases at V and 4 bases at J, leaving 7 bases unmatched. CDR3 bases: TGTGCCAGCAGCGCCGGGACAGGGGGCCTGGGCTATGGCTACACCTTC. Encoded protein: CASSAGTGGLGYGYTF.

J is TRBJ2-5 and V is TRBV5-6; TRBD1 agrees at 8 bases. CDR1 and CDR2 from the germline V gene are SGHDT and YYEEEE. V gave up 0 bases and J gave up 5 bases; unmatched junction bases: 3. This CDR3 spans 14 amino acids. The CDR3 here is CASSLAGGRETQYF. The CDR3 DNA reads TGTGCCAGCAGCTTGGCAGGGGGCAGGGAGACCCAGTACTTC.

This clone was seen a few times. This chain connects TRBV6-5 to TRBJ1-1; D is ambiguous. Germline V gene lookup returns CDR1 MNHEY and CDR2 SVGAGI. This CDR3 has 12 residues. V was trimmed by 5 bases and J by 4 bases, leaving 8 bases between them. The CDR3 here is CASSRRFTEAFF. CDR3 nucleotide sequence: TGTGCCAGCAGTAGGAGATTCACTGAAGCTTTCTTT.

V and J are TRBV27 and TRBJ1-2, with TRBD1 matching 7 bases. In germline, CDR1 is MNHEY, CDR2 SMNVEV (reference sequence). Losses at the gene ends were 7 bases for V and 5 bases for J; bases not matched to a gene: 13. The CDR3 has 15 residues. CDR3 bases: TGTGCCAGCACTATAACAGGGGACGCCAGATATGGCTACACCTTC. Translating gives CASTITGDARYGYTF.

The chain links TRBV7-2 to TRBJ1-1, with D possibly TRBD1 on 5 matching bases. CDR1 and CDR2 from the germline V gene are SGHTA and FQGNSA. The CDR3 totals 15 residues. V was cut by 5 bases and J by 1 base, with 14 bases left in between. DNA for the CDR3: TGTGCCAGCAGCCATTCCGGGGGAGCGAACACTGAAGCTTTCTTT. As protein: CASSHSGGANTEAFF.

The rearrangement joins TRBV23-1 to TRBJ2-7; D possibly corresponds to TRBD2 (5 bases). Being an ORF, TRBV23-1 has a function that is uncertain. This CDR3 comprises 17 residues. Trimming shortened V by 3 bases and J by 2 bases, and 20 bases separated the two germline ends. CDR3 amino acids: CASSQNYHRGRAYEQYF. The CDR3 DNA reads TGCGCCAGCAGTCAGAACTATCACCGGGGTCGGGCCTACGAGCAGTACTTC.

The gene calls are TRBV5-4 and TRBJ2-7, with D possibly TRBD2 on 5 matching bases. V lost 6 bases, J lost 0 bases, and 19 bases lay in between. Germline V gene sequence: CDR1 SGHNT, CDR2 YYREEE (reference sequence). The CDR3 is 16 amino acids. The CDR3 region is CASTQAGGGSSYEQYF. CDR3 sequence (DNA): TGTGCCAGCACCCAGGCGGGTGGCGGTAGCTCCTACGAGCAGTACTTC.

The V and J genes are TRBV7-9 and TRBJ2-1; tentative D call: TRBD2 (6 bases). V was shortened by 5 bases and J by 4 bases, with 18 bases between the two germline ends. Germline V gene lookup returns CDR1 SEHNR and CDR2 FQNEAQ (reference sequence). The CDR3 totals 16 residues. The CDR3 DNA follows: TGTGCCAGCAGCCTTGACGTGGGGGGATCGTACAATGAGCAGTTCTTC. It is translated as CASSLDVGGSYNEQFF.

The chain recombines TRBV29-1 with TRBJ2-5; the D gene is possibly TRBD1 (6 bases). This CDR3 is built from 13 residues. Germline lookup yields CDR1 SQVTM and CDR2 ANQGSEA. V lost 4 bases to trimming and J lost 2 bases, with 11 bases between them. DNA for the CDR3: TGCAGCGTTGTCCGGGACAATCAAGAGACCCAGTACTTC. This gives the protein CSVVRDNQETQYF.

V gene TRBV5-1 combines with J gene TRBJ2-7; D possibly corresponds to TRBD2 (7 bases). This CDR3 contains 15 residues. V lost 3 bases to trimming and J lost 3 bases, with 16 bases between them. The germline gives CDR1 SGHRS, CDR2 YFSETQ. As DNA, the CDR3 is TGCGCCAGCAGCTCCTCCGGGGGGCGAAGCTACGAGCAGTACTTC. Translation: CASSSSGGRSYEQYF.

V and J are TRBV5-1 and TRBJ1-1, with 9 bases that match TRBD1. V was pared by 2 bases and J by 5 bases, with 10 bases of the junction left unmatched. There are 16 residues in the CDR3. Per germline, CDR1 SGHRS and CDR2 YFSETQ. CDR3 in DNA: TGCGCCAGCAGCTTCTTTTACAGGGGGCGCGGGACTGAAGCTTTCTTT. It encodes CASSFFYRGRGTEAFF.

J is TRBJ1-1 and V is TRBV5-1; D is uncertain. Germline assignment: CDR1 SGHRS and CDR2 YFSETQ. V was pared by 0 bases and J by 3 bases, with 21 bases between. CDR3 length: 18 residues. CDR3 sequence reads: CASSLVPPGGIRDTEAFF. For the CDR3, the DNA is TGCGCCAGCAGCTTGGTCCCGCCCGGAGGAATTAGGGACACTGAAGCTTTCTTT. Using reference TRBV5-1 and TRBJ1-1 for the parts outside the CDR3, the full variable domain is KAGVTQTPRYLIKTRGQQVTLSCSPISGHRSVSWYQQTPGQGLQFLFEYFSETQRNKGNFPGRFSGRQFSNSRSEMNVSTLELGDSALYLCASSLVPPGGIRDTEAFFGQGTRLTVV.

A few counts support this clone. The V and J genes are TRBV19 and TRBJ2-3; tentatively, D is TRBD1 (5 bases). The CDR3 extends over 15 amino acids. The germline V and J ends were trimmed by 5 bases and 6 bases, with 18 bases remaining between them. Germline V CDR1 and CDR2: LNHDA, SQIVND (reference sequence). The DNA for the CDR3 is TGTGCCAGTAGTCGAGACAGCTATAATACGGATACGCAGTATTTT. This encodes CASSRDSYNTDTQYF.

The V call is TRBV12-5, the J call TRBJ2-2, with D possibly TRBD1 on 6 matching bases. The CDR3 totals 17 residues. V lost 0 bases to trimming and J lost 0 bases, with 11 bases between them. Germline V gene sequence: CDR1 LGHNT, CDR2 FRNRAP. CDR3 protein: CASGLVYRVSNTGELFF. CDR3 coding DNA: TGTGCTAGTGGTTTGGTTTACAGGGTCTCGAACACCGGGGAGCTGTTTTTT.

This chain uses TRBV29-1 with TRBJ2-3; TRBD2 matches 7 bases. The CDR3 is made up of 11 amino acids. V lost 6 bases to trimming and J lost 5 bases; unmatched junction nucleotides: 2. Germline assignment: CDR1 SQVTM and CDR2 ANQGSEA. DNA of the CDR3: TGCAGCGTGGGGGGGGGAGATACGCAGTATTTT. Protein product: CSVGGGDTQYF.